A selection of T cell receptor beta chains follows, all from one sample in a study of post-analysis software for immune sequencing data. TCRdb re-called the PCR reads with MiXCR, one entry per CDR3 protein. The sample shows about 150,000 distinct CDR3 sequences, 30% of them seen only once. Sequenced input: blood. The receptors shown here come from a girl aged 10-17 years with multiple sclerosis. CDR3s include the opening cysteine and the closing phenylalanine or tryptophan. Each record gives: V gene, D gene, clone size, J gene, CDR3 protein, CDR3 DNA. D genes are given only for firm matches. The size of a clone is reported for some rows only, either as once, few or many, or as a class for expanded clones.

>TRBV2|TRBD1|few|TRBJ1-1
CASRLGQGAAEAFF
TGTGCCAGCCGATTGGGACAGGGGGCAGCTGAAGCTTTCTTT
>TRBV20-1|TRBD1|many|TRBJ2-7
CSAREGTDYEQYF
TGCAGTGCTAGAGAGGGGACAGATTACGAGCAGTACTTC
>TRBV25-1|NA|many|TRBJ1-1
CASSERGTEAFF
TGTGCCAGCAGTGAAAGGGGAACTGAAGCTTTCTTT
>TRBV28|NA|NA|TRBJ2-5
CASSQNFQETQYF
TGTGCCAGCAGCCAGAATTTCCAAGAGACCCAGTACTTC
>TRBV12-3/TRBV12-4|NA|many|TRBJ2-7
CASTPGTVAYEQYF
TGTGCCAGCACCCCCGGGACTGTTGCCTACGAGCAGTACTTC
>TRBV6-5|NA|NA|TRBJ2-3
CASNNSPRDTQYF
TGTGCCAGCAATAACAGCCCCAGGGATACGCAGTATTTT
>TRBV5-1|TRBD2|few|TRBJ2-1
CASSATHPGGSYNEQFF
TGCGCCAGCAGCGCCACCCACCCGGGGGGGTCCTACAATGAGCAGTTCTTC
>TRBV28|TRBD1|few|TRBJ2-7
CASSLDRDDYEQYF
TGTGCCAGCAGTTTAGACAGGGACGATTACGAGCAGTACTTC
>TRBV28|TRBD1|few|TRBJ1-1
CASSLSWTGMNTEAFF
TGTGCCAGCAGCCTTTCCTGGACAGGGATGAACACTGAAGCTTTCTTT
>TRBV20-1|NA|few|TRBJ1-1
CSAPGTVNTEAFF
TGCAGTGCCCCCGGGACGGTGAACACTGAAGCTTTCTTT
>TRBV10-3|NA|few|TRBJ1-1
CAISDRANTEAFF
TGTGCCATCAGTGATAGGGCGAACACTGAAGCTTTCTTT
>TRBV6-1|NA|many|TRBJ2-3
CASSPGGPADTQYF
TGTGCCAGCAGTCCCGGAGGCCCAGCCGATACGCAGTATTTT
>TRBV20-1|TRBD2|many|TRBJ2-1
CSAGTSGRAHNEQFF
TGCAGTGCCGGGACTAGCGGGAGGGCCCACAATGAGCAGTTCTTC
>TRBV12-3/TRBV12-4|NA|NA|TRBJ2-5
CASSPSCETQYF
TGTGCCAGCAGCCCCTCTTGCGAGACCCAGTACTTC
>TRBV29-1|TRBD2|NA|TRBJ2-7
CSVLLAGVSSYNEQYF
TGCAGCGTTTTACTAGCGGGAGTGAGCTCCTACAATGAGCAGTACTTC
>TRBV12-3/TRBV12-4|TRBD2|many|TRBJ2-1
CASSQTSGGNEQFF
TGTGCCAGCAGCCAAACTAGCGGAGGCAATGAGCAGTTCTTC
>TRBV3-1|TRBD2|few|TRBJ2-2
CASSQREGAGELFF
TGTGCCAGCAGCCAACGGGAGGGGGCCGGGGAGCTGTTTTTT
>TRBV5-1|NA|NA|TRBJ1-1
CASSLEGHTEAFF
TGCGCCAGCAGCTTGGAGGGGCACACTGAAGCTTTCTTT
>TRBV29-1|NA|NA|TRBJ1-2
CSARTGSYGYTF
TGCAGCGCCCGAACGGGAAGTTATGGCTACACCTTC
>TRBV12-3/TRBV12-4|NA|few|TRBJ1-1
CASTRVFDTEAFF
TGTGCCAGCACCAGGGTATTCGACACTGAAGCTTTCTTT
>TRBV6-6|TRBD1|many|TRBJ2-7
CASSPGQGVAYEQYF
TGTGCCAGCAGCCCAGGACAGGGGGTAGCCTACGAGCAGTACTTC
>TRBV28|TRBD2|few|TRBJ2-7
CASSPDPSTSGRVDEQYF
TGTGCCAGCAGTCCCGACCCGTCGACTAGCGGGAGGGTGGACGAGCAGTACTTC
>TRBV6-2/TRBV6-3|TRBD1|few|TRBJ1-1
CASRSGTGGLNTEAFF
TGTGCCAGCAGATCCGGGACAGGGGGTTTGAACACTGAAGCTTTCTTT
>TRBV12-3/TRBV12-4|NA|many|TRBJ2-4
CASSPYRDGGGIQYF
TGTGCCAGCAGTCCCTACCGGGACGGGGGAGGTATTCAGTACTTC
>TRBV7-8|NA|many|TRBJ2-5
CASTPSTETQYF
TGTGCCAGCACCCCTTCTACGGAGACCCAGTACTTC
>TRBV7-9|NA|many|TRBJ1-2
CASRYHPHNYGYTF
TGTGCCAGCAGGTACCACCCCCATAACTATGGCTACACCTTC
>TRBV14|NA|NA|TRBJ2-1
CASSTPIARFGEQFF
TGTGCCAGCAGCACCCCCATTGCGAGGTTCGGTGAGCAGTTCTTC